The entry below describes one T cell receptor (beta chain). The CDR3 has 13 residues. Trimming took off 0 bases at V and 6 bases at J, with 9 bases between the two ends. The germline V gene has CDR1 SGHRS and CDR2 YFSETQ. This entry comes from a study of technical replicates of blood from a handful of donors. This table comes from immunoSEQ multiplex PCR, and its TCRdb copy is limited to in-frame clones, with some not included. The sample has 75,000 to 90,000 clones, 80% to 95% seen once. The chain couples TRBV5-1 to TRBJ1-2; the D gene is possibly TRBD1 (5 bases). This TCR derives from a human donor in good health. The sample consisted of T cells isolated from PBMCs. The CDR3 DNA is TGCGCCAGCAGCTTGGAATTAGGGGATGGCTACACCTTC. Its protein product is CASSLELGDGYTF.